Following are 19 T cell receptor beta chains from one sample sequenced in a study of cytomegalovirus exposure and HLA in healthy donors. It was with 60 Vbeta and 13 Jbeta primers that the PCR ran. The table came from immunoSEQ multiplex PCR; TCRdb's copy has only in-frame clones and leaves some out. The data show some 120,000 clones, about 74% seen once. The sequenced sample consisted of PBMCs. These receptors were taken from a man aged 25-40 years in good health and CMV-seronegative.

The J gene is TRBJ1-1, the V gene TRBV6-5; D is uncertain. The length of the CDR3 is 16 residues. Trimming stripped 2 bases from V and 4 bases from J, with 17 bases between. Germline loops: CDR1 MNHEY, CDR2 SVGAGI. CDR3 amino acids: CASSYGTGMVGTEAFF. CDR3 DNA: TGTGCCAGCAGTTACGGTACGGGGATGGTGGGCACTGAAGCTTTCTTT.

This clone was picked up a small number of times. The V gene is TRBV18, the J gene TRBJ2-1, with 8 positions matching TRBD1. This CDR3 comprises 15 residues. Germline assignment: CDR1 KGHSH and CDR2 LQKENI. With V trimmed by 5 bases and J by 3 bases, 6 bases remained unmatched. This CDR3 is CASSLDRVGYNEQFF. The CDR3 coding sequence is TGTGCCAGCTCATTGGACAGGGTAGGCTACAATGAGCAGTTCTTC.

The genes are TRBV5-5 and TRBJ2-5, with a possible D match to TRBD1 (5 bases). V shed 5 bases and J shed 1 base, with 18 bases lying between them. The CDR3 is 16 amino acids. CDR1 SGHKS and CDR2 YYEKEE come from the germline V gene (reference sequence). CDR3 protein: CASSFKGAGPQETQYF. DNA for the CDR3: TGTGCCAGCAGTTTCAAAGGGGCAGGGCCCCAAGAGACCCAGTACTTC.

The J gene is TRBJ2-3, the V gene TRBV15; weak D call: TRBD2 (6 bases). Per the germline V gene, CDR1 is LNHNV and CDR2 is YYDKDF (reference sequence). V was trimmed by 3 bases and J by 0 bases, leaving 10 bases between them. There are 15 residues in the CDR3. This CDR3 is CATSSLAESTDTQYF. In DNA form, the CDR3 reads TGTGCCACCAGCAGTTTAGCGGAAAGCACAGATACGCAGTATTTT.

This chain joins TRBV29-1 and TRBJ1-2; a possible D gene is TRBD1 (6 bases). CDR3 size: 13 residues. Trimming cost V 3 bases and J 1 base, with 9 bases left between them. From germline, CDR1 is SQVTM and CDR2 ANQGSEA. CDR3 loop: CSVEGRGNYGYTF. The CDR3 coding sequence is TGCAGCGTTGAGGGCAGGGGTAACTATGGCTACACCTTC.

The CDR3 DNA follows: TGTGCCAGCAGTTACTCAGGGCGGGGCTCTCGGGAGCAGTACTTC. This codes for CASSYSGRGSREQYF. The chain is built from TRBV6-5 and TRBJ2-5; tentative D call: TRBD2 (6 bases). V gave up 0 bases and J gave up 11 bases, with 19 bases separating them. Germline CDR1 reads MNHEY; CDR2 reads SVGAGI. The length of the CDR3 is 15 residues.

This chain connects TRBV5-1 to TRBJ2-7, with 13 bases lining up with TRBD2. The CDR3 sequence is 16 residues long. Germline values: CDR1 SGHRS, CDR2 YFSETQ. J gave up 0 bases and V 4 bases, and 4 bases lay outside the gene matches. The CDR3 here is CASSPGLAGSSYEQYF. CDR3 coding DNA: TGCGCCAGCAGCCCGGGACTAGCGGGGAGCTCCTACGAGCAGTACTTC.

This clone was observed a single time. The rearrangement joins TRBV6-1 to TRBJ1-5, with D hard to call. V was trimmed by 0 bases and J by 0 bases, leaving 9 bases between them. Germline V gives CDR1 MNHNS, CDR2 SASEGT. The CDR3 runs to 16 residues. CDR3: CASSEASQYSNQPQHF. CDR3 nucleotide sequence: TGTGCCAGCAGTGAAGCTTCACAGTATAGCAATCAGCCCCAGCATTTT.

The chain is built from TRBV7-7 and TRBJ2-7, with a possible D match to TRBD2 (5 bases). The CDR3 sequence is 14 residues long. In germline, CDR1 is SSHAT, CDR2 FNYEAQ (reference sequence). V shed 5 bases and J shed 6 bases, with 17 bases lying between them. CDR3 residues: CASSLLPGFSEQYF. The CDR3 DNA sequence: TGTGCCAGCAGCCTTCTGCCGGGGTTTAGCGAGCAGTACTTC. Drawing the rest from reference TRBV7-7 and TRBJ2-7, the complete variable domain is GAGVSQSPRYKVTKRGQDVTLRCDPISSHATLYWYQQALGQGPEFLTYFNYEAQPDKSGLPSDRFSAERPEGSISTLTIQRTEQRDSAMYRCASSLLPGFSEQYFGPGTRLTVT.

In nucleotides, the CDR3 is TGTGCCAGCAGCTTAGAGGGGGGGTACACTGAAGCTTTCTTT. This translates into CASSLEGGYTEAFF. The chain employs TRBV7-9 and TRBJ1-1; a possible D gene is TRBD1 (6 bases). With 1 base removed from V and 3 bases from J, the gap between germline ends came to 9 bases. Per the germline V gene, CDR1 is SEHNR and CDR2 is FQNEAQ (reference sequence). CDR3 length equals 14 residues.

The chain joins TRBV29-1 to TRBJ2-7, with D tentatively TRBD1 (6 bases). The CDR3 is made up of 14 amino acids. The germline V gene encodes CDR1 SQVTM and CDR2 ANQGSEA. The CDR3 DNA reads as TGCAGGGTTTTATTAGGGACAAACTCCTACGAGCAGTACTTC. This codes for CRVLLGTNSYEQYF.

The J gene is TRBJ2-7, the V gene TRBV6-1; D is perhaps TRBD1 (5 bases). Trimming shortened V by 5 bases and J by 2 bases, and 13 bases separated the two germline ends. The germline gives CDR1 MNHNS, CDR2 SASEGT. The CDR3 is 14 amino acids. The chain's CDR3 is CASSYGDSTYEQYF. Written as DNA, the CDR3 is TGTGCCAGCAGTTATGGCGACAGTACCTACGAGCAGTACTTC.

This chain uses TRBV20-1 with TRBJ2-5, with D uncertain. V was trimmed by 4 bases and J by 11 bases, leaving 11 bases between them. The germline V gene has CDR1 DFQATT and CDR2 SNEGSKA (reference sequence). The CDR3 loop spans 10 amino acids. CDR3 nucleotide sequence: TGCAGTGCTACTCGCACCCAGCAGTACTTC. Protein product: CSATRTQQYF.

V is TRBV9 and J is TRBJ2-2; TRBD2 aligns across 7 bases. V lost 3 bases and J lost 4; bases outside the gene matches: 6. The V gene's germline CDR1 is SGDLS and CDR2 YYNGEE. This CDR3 region has 15 residues. CDR3 nucleotides: TGTGCCAGCAGCGGAGCGGGGCTATCCACCGGGGAGCTGTTTTTT. This translates into CASSGAGLSTGELFF.

The chain has TRBV7-3 and TRBJ2-1; no firm D call. The V end lost 3 bases, the J end lost 0 bases, and 3 bases lay between the germline ends. Germline V gene data show CDR1 as SGHTA and CDR2 as FQGTGA. This CDR3 contains 13 residues. The CDR3 coding sequence is TGTGCCAGCAGCTTGAGCTCCTACAATGAGCAGTTCTTC. Protein sequence: CASSLSSYNEQFF.

The gene calls are TRBV10-1 and TRBJ1-1, with 7 bases matching TRBD1. The CDR3 has 14 residues. Looked up from germline, CDR1 is WNHNN and CDR2 is SYGVQD (reference sequence). V was clipped by 8 bases and J by 1 base; unmatched bases: 7. DNA of the CDR3: TGCGCCAGCGGGTGGACAGGAAAGAACACTGAAGCTTTCTTT. It specifies CASGWTGKNTEAFF.

The rearrangement links TRBV5-6 to TRBJ1-4; D may be TRBD1 (5 bases). This CDR3 is built from 17 residues. CDR1 and CDR2 (germline): SGHDT, YYEEEE. V gave up 9 bases and J gave up 1 base, with 22 bases separating them. The CDR3 DNA reads as TGTGCCACGTATGGGCTGGGGCCGAAGCTAACTAATGAAAAACTGTTTTTT. It specifies CATYGLGPKLTNEKLFF.

The chain is built from TRBV18 and TRBJ2-3, with 9 positions matching TRBD1. The germline V gene has CDR1 KGHSH and CDR2 LQKENI. This CDR3 contains 16 residues. V dropped 3 bases and J dropped 5; count of bases not matched to a gene: 9. CDR3 in amino acids: CASSPSGTGYGDTQYF. DNA of the CDR3: TGTGCCAGCTCACCCTCGGGGACAGGGTATGGAGATACGCAGTATTTT.

The chain carries TRBV5-1 and TRBJ2-5; 8 bases line up with TRBD2. The germline V gene encodes CDR1 SGHRS and CDR2 YFSETQ. The V and J ends lost 4 bases and 2 bases, in that order; junction bases with no gene match: 19. The CDR3 runs 19 residues. For the CDR3, the DNA is TGCGCCAGCAGCCCCCTTGCGGGAGGATCCTCGTCGGTTCAAGAGACCCAGTACTTC. Amino acid sequence: CASSPLAGGSSSVQETQYF.